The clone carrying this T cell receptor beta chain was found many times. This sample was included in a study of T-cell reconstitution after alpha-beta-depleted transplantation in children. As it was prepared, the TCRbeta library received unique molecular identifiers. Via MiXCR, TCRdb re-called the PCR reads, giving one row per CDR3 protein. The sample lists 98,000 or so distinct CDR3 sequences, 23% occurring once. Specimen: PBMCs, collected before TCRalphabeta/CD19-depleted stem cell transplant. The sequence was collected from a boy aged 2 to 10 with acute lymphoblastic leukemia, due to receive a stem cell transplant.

CDR3 bases: TGTGCCAGCAGCTTAGGGGGGCTGGGTTCCTCACGCTCTGGAAACACCATATATTTT. This codes for CASSLGGLGSSRSGNTIYF. The chain joins TRBV7-8 to TRBJ1-3; tentative D call: TRBD1 (6 bases). Germline V gene lookup returns CDR1 SGHVS and CDR2 FQNEAQ. This CDR3 is built from 19 residues. Deletions cut 1 base from V and 0 bases from J, with 19 bases between.